This T cell receptor beta chain was observed in a study of blood T cell repertoires in COVID-19. Per the original methods: It was from reference gene primer amplification that nucleated cell counts were estimated. Clones were sequenced by immunoSEQ multiplex PCR, and TCRdb holds only the in-frame ones, with some missing. V and J calls and clone size are those listed in that table; D and trimming were worked out from the DNA. The sample lists 250,000 to 350,000 clones; over 80% were seen once. The CDR3 is 19 residues long. Germline V CDR1 and CDR2: MGHRA, YSYEKL. V shed 1 base, J shed 7 bases, and the junction held 14 bases outside the gene matches.

The sequencing sample was made of PBMCs or T cells enriched from blood (not recorded which). This rearrangement joins TRBV4-1 to TRBJ2-2; TRBD2 matches 11 bases. The receptor comes from a woman aged 18-30 years who had recovered from COVID-19. CDR3: CASSQGSGGAIIANGELFF. CDR3 DNA: TGCGCCAGCAGCCAAGGTAGCGGGGGGGCTATTATTGCTAACGGGGAGCTGTTTTTT.